This TCR beta chain was captured in a study of PD-1 blockade in classical Hodgkin lymphoma. For this clone: Antigen unknown.

Time point denoted: cycle 4 day 1 (C4D1), after less than 7 weeks of nivolumab. Every patient had relapsed following autologous stem cell transplantation, and cohorts differed in brentuximab vedotin exposure. The protocol was immunoSEQ multiplex PCR, while the TCRdb copy is restricted to in-frame clones and leaves out a portion. The sample lists tens of thousands of clones; around 81% were seen once. V gave up 4 bases and J gave up 8 bases; unmatched junction bases: 11. Germline V gives CDR1 SGDLS, CDR2 YYNGEE. This CDR3 comprises 15 residues. Study-wide results and limits: Relapsed/refractory patients reportedly had lower baseline diversity than newly diagnosed patients. Repertoires differed for reasons still undefined, possibly disease activity or prior therapy.

The source is a human donor with classical Hodgkin lymphoma. The sample here was peripheral blood mononuclear cells (PBMCs), taken before the fourth cycle of nivolumab. This rearrangement joins TRBV9 to TRBJ2-1, with 8 positions matching TRBD2. The CDR3 nucleotides are TGTGCCAGCAGCAGCAGGGGCGGGAGGCCCGATGAGCAGTTCTTC. Its protein is CASSSRGGRPDEQFF.